These T cell receptor beta chains were read from a single sample in a study of T cell changes during pregnancy in multiple sclerosis. Method: immunoSEQ multiplex PCR; TCRdb's copy keeps in-frame clones and lacks some. The sample lists about 81,000 clones, around 93% occurring once. The material was peripheral blood, obtained in the third trimester of pregnancy. Every receptor here comes from a female donor in good health, enrolled as a control in a pregnancy study. Each CDR3 is given without its conserved first and last residue. For some rows the clone size is stated as once, few or many, or as a class when expanded; others skip it.

V	size	J	CDR3
TRBV7-2	.	TRBJ2-4	ASSPSGGKNIQY
TRBV2	.	TRBJ2-7	ASSDTGIGDEQY
TRBV4-1	.	TRBJ2-7	ASSVVTALSYEQY
TRBV4-2	.	TRBJ2-6	ASSRGTSGSGANVLT
TRBV28	.	TRBJ1-2	ASSLMQGTNYGYT
TRBV4-1	.	TRBJ1-5	ASSQEPGQGGQPQH
TRBV4-1	once	TRBJ2-3	ASSHGQGTDTQY
TRBV19	.	TRBJ2-1	ASSIGLRYNEQF
TRBV29-1	.	TRBJ2-5	SVEVAGEVKETQY
TRBV2	.	TRBJ2-7	ASSGDIYEQY
TRBV2	.	TRBJ2-3	ASLGLAGGSDTQY
TRBV10-2	.	TRBJ2-1	ASSVPFLAGSTYNEQF
TRBV5-1	few	TRBJ1-1	ASSSTGRDTEAF
TRBV5-1	.	TRBJ2-7	ASSPGLAGIRTYEQY
TRBV27	.	TRBJ2-7	ASRHRGQSYEQY